These 6 T cell receptor beta chains originate from one sample sequenced in a study of blood T cell repertoires in COVID-19. This table comes from immunoSEQ multiplex PCR, and its TCRdb copy is limited to in-frame clones, with some not included. The table shows 110,000 or so clones, with approximately 90% occurring only once. Sample: peripheral blood. Receptors were obtained from a man aged 70 or older with active or convalescent COVID-19.

This clone was detected many times. The chain joins TRBV24-1 to TRBJ1-2; 11 nucleotides agree with TRBD1. V dropped 4 bases and J dropped 8; count of bases not matched to a gene: 14. CDR3 length: 17 amino acids. Germline CDR1 is KGHDR and CDR2 is SFDVKD. This CDR3 is CATSEQGQGAGLGGYTF. DNA of the CDR3: TGTGCCACCAGTGAGCAAGGACAGGGGGCCGGACTTGGAGGCTACACCTTC.

The chain has TRBV28 and TRBJ2-7; D perhaps matches TRBD2 (5 bases). CDR1 is MDHEN and CDR2 is SYDVKM in the germline V gene. This CDR3 is built from 14 residues. The V gene lost 6 bases and the J gene lost 3 bases, with 15 bases spanning the gap. The CDR3 is CASSGDGFYYEQYF. The CDR3, as DNA: TGTGCCAGCAGCGGGGATGGCTTCTACTACGAGCAGTACTTC.

This clone was seen just once. The chain is built from TRBV10-1 and TRBJ1-1; D not resolved. Per germline, CDR1 WNHNN and CDR2 SYGVQD (reference sequence). V lost 5 bases, J lost 1 base, and 8 bases lay in between. CDR3 length: 13 amino acids. CDR3 nucleotide sequence: TGCGCCAGCAGTTTGGAGGGGAACACTGAAGCTTTCTTT. It yields the protein CASSLEGNTEAFF.

The chain recombines TRBV5-1 with TRBJ2-2, with a possible D match to TRBD1 (5 bases). Per the germline V gene, CDR1 is SGHRS and CDR2 is YFSETQ. There are 15 residues in the CDR3. Trimming took off 3 bases at V and 4 bases at J, with 13 bases between the two ends. The CDR3 region is CASSSLTVTTGELFF. The CDR3 DNA reads as TGCGCCAGCAGCTCCCTGACAGTAACCACCGGGGAGCTGTTTTTT. The full variable domain, its missing parts supplied by reference TRBV5-1 and TRBJ2-2, is KAGVTQTPRYLIKTRGQQVTLSCSPISGHRSVSWYQQTPGQGLQFLFEYFSETQRNKGNFPGRFSGRQFSNSRSEMNVSTLELGDSALYLCASSSLTVTTGELFFGEGSRLTVL.

The chain has TRBV4-2 and TRBJ2-7; 14 nucleotides agree with TRBD2. V was pared by 4 bases and J by 4 bases, with 6 bases of the junction left unmatched. Germline-derived CDR1 and CDR2 are LGHNA and YNFKEQ. The CDR3 totals 16 residues. CDR3 region: CASSPLGLAGGYEQYF. The CDR3 DNA is TGTGCCAGCAGCCCCCTAGGACTAGCGGGGGGTTACGAGCAGTACTTC.

This CDR3 is CASRFRQANNYGYTF. Written as DNA, the CDR3 is TGTGCCAGCAGATTCCGACAGGCTAATAACTATGGCTACACCTTC. This rearrangement joins TRBV2 to TRBJ1-2; possible D gene TRBD1, 6 bases. CDR3 length: 15 residues. Per germline, CDR1 SNHLY and CDR2 FYNNEI. Deletions cut 6 bases from V and 1 base from J, with 15 bases between.